The rows below give T cell receptor beta chains drawn from one sample of a study of blood T cell repertoires in COVID-19. The assay was immunoSEQ multiplex PCR, and TCRdb's table has in-frame clones only and misses some. The sample has roughly 340,000 clones; about 87% are singletons. The sample comprised peripheral blood. These receptors were obtained from a woman aged 45 to 65 with COVID-19, enrolled during active disease. Both conserved end residues are part of each CDR3. A D gene is named only where the DNA matches it firmly. Clone size appears in some rows only: once, few, many, or a class for an expanded clone.

d_call j_call v_call clone_size cdr3_nt cdr3_aa
TRBD2 TRBJ2-1 TRBV24-1 . TGTGCCACCAGTGATCGACTAGCGGGGGCTGGCGAGCAGTTCTTC CATSDRLAGAGEQFF
. TRBJ1-5 TRBV15 . TGTGCCACCAGCAGAGGGGCGGGGGCCAGCAATCAGCCCCAGCATTTT CATSRGAGASNQPQHF
TRBD1 TRBJ1-1 TRBV19 . TGTGCCAGTAGTATAGTTACCAGGGGGTATGAGGGAGCTTTCTTT CASSIVTRGYEGAFF
. TRBJ1-1 TRBV10-3 . TGTGCCATCAGTTCCTACCTCCGGAACACTGAAGCTTTCTTT CAISSYLRNTEAFF
. TRBJ2-7 TRBV29-1 . TGCAGCGCCGAAGACGACATCACCTACGAGCAGTACTTC CSAEDDITYEQYF
. TRBJ2-5 TRBV19 . TGTGCCAGTAGTATAGGTCCGGGAGAGACCCAGTACTTC CASSIGPGETQYF
. TRBJ2-2 TRBV9 . TGTGCCAGCAGCGAACGGGTGGACACCGGGGAGCTGTTTTTT CASSERVDTGELFF
TRBD1 TRBJ2-6 TRBV4-1 . TGCGCCAGCAGCCTCTCGACAGGGTCGCCCTTTGGGGCCAACGTCCTGACTTTC CASSLSTGSPFGANVLTF
TRBD2 TRBJ2-3 TRBV7-9 . TGTGCCAGCAGCTTGACTAGCGCTAACCAGAGGGGCACAGATACGCAGTATTTT CASSLTSANQRGTDTQYF
. TRBJ2-3 TRBV24-1 . TGTGCCACCAGTGAGGGGCCAGATACGCAGTATTTT CATSEGPDTQYF
. TRBJ2-7 TRBV27 . TGTGCCAGCCCCAATGGGCAGGGTGCCGTTTTAAAAGTATACGAGCAGTACTTC CASPNGQGAVLKVYEQYF
. TRBJ1-4 TRBV12-3/TRBV12-4 once TGTGCCAGCAGTTCCCCAGGGGTAAAACTGTTTTTT CASSSPGVKLFF
. TRBJ2-5 TRBV30 . TGTGCCGTGGAGCAAGAGACCCAGTACTTC CAVEQETQYF
TRBD1 TRBJ2-7 TRBV5-6 . TGTGCCAGCAGCATAATACAGGGGTACGAGCAGTACTTC CASSIIQGYEQYF
. TRBJ1-5 TRBV21-1 . TGTGCCAGCAGCAAAGCACCTCCGGGACAGGTCAGGCCCCAGCATTTT CASSKAPPGQVRPQHF
TRBD1 TRBJ2-7 TRBV2 . TGTGCCAGCAGTGACGACAGGGATGAGCAGTACTTC CASSDDRDEQYF
TRBD1 TRBJ1-6 TRBV6-5 . TGTGCCAGCAGCCGCGGACAGGCTAGCAATTCACCCCTCCACTTT CASSRGQASNSPLHF
TRBD1 TRBJ1-2 TRBV28 . TGTGCCAGCAGTTTAGGTGGGACAGGGGGTGGCTACACCTTC CASSLGGTGGGYTF
TRBD2 TRBJ2-1 TRBV29-1 . TGCAGCGTATCGACCGGGACTAGCGGGCGTGAGCAGTTCTTC CSVSTGTSGREQFF